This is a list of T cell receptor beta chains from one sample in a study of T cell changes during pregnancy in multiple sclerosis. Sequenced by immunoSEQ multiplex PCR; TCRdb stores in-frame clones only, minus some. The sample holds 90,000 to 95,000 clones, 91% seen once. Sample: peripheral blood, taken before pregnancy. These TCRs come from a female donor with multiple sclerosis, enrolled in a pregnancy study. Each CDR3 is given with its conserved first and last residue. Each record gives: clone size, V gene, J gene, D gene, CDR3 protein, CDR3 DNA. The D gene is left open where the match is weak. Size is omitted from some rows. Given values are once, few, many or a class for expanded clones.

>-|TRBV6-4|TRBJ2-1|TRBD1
CASSEGWQGAQDEQFF
TGTGCCAGCAGTGAAGGGTGGCAGGGGGCGCAGGATGAGCAGTTCTTC
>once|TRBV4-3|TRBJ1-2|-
CASSQGTGEPYYGYTF
TGCGCCAGCAGCCAAGGTACTGGAGAGCCTTACTATGGCTACACCTTC
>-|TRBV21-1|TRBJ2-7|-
CASSKGTGSSYEQYF
TGTGCCAGCAGCAAAGGGACAGGGAGCTCCTACGAGCAGTACTTC
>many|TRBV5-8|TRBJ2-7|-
CASSSLDYEQYF
TGTGCCAGCAGCTCCTTAGACTACGAGCAGTACTTC
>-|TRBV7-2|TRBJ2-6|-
CASSFPAGANVLTF
TGTGCCAGCAGCTTCCCGGCTGGGGCCAACGTCCTGACTTTC
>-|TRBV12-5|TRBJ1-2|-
CASGTIDRYGYTF
TGTGCTAGTGGTACCATCGACAGATATGGCTACACCTTC
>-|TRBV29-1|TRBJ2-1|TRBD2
CSVEKGTSGANEQFF
TGCAGCGTTGAGAAGGGGACTAGCGGAGCGAATGAGCAGTTCTTC
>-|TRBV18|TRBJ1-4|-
CASSRTLSGGINEKLFF
TGTGCCAGCTCGAGGACCCTTAGCGGGGGGATCAATGAAAAACTGTTTTTT
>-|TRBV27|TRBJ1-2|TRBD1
CASSSDPGTGGNYGYTF
TGTGCCAGCAGTTCCGACCCCGGGACAGGGGGAAACTATGGCTACACCTTC
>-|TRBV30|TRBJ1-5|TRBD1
CAWSKTGTLPQHF
TGTGCCTGGAGTAAGACAGGGACTCTGCCCCAGCATTTT
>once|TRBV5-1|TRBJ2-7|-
CASSLESGVAYEQYF
TGCGCCAGCAGCTTGGAGTCAGGGGTAGCCTACGAGCAGTACTTC
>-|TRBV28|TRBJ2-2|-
CASISAAKTNTGELFF
TGTGCCAGCATCTCCGCGGCGAAGACGAACACCGGGGAGCTGTTTTTT
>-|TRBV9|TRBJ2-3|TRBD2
CASSVLSGGPGWQYF
TGTGCCAGCAGCGTTCTCAGCGGGGGGCCGGGATGGCAGTATTTT
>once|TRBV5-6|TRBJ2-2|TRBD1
CASSWVGTANTGELFF
TGTGCCAGCAGCTGGGTAGGGACAGCTAACACCGGGGAGCTGTTTTTT
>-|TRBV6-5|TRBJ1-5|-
CASSTWALNQPQHF
TGTGCCAGCAGCACGTGGGCCCTCAATCAGCCCCAGCATTTT
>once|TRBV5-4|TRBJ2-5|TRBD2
CASSLSVLAGARETQYF
TGTGCCAGCAGCTTGTCGGTGCTAGCGGGGGCCCGGGAGACCCAGTACTTC
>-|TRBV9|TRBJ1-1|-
CASSVDPLLNTEAFF
TGTGCCAGCAGCGTAGACCCACTTTTGAACACTGAAGCTTTCTTT
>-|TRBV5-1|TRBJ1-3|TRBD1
CASSVSGTGAPGNTIYF
TGCGCCAGCAGCGTTTCCGGGACAGGGGCTCCTGGAAACACCATATATTTT
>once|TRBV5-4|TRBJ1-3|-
CASSPQGVSGNTIYF
TGTGCCAGCAGCCCACAGGGTGTCTCTGGAAACACCATATATTTT
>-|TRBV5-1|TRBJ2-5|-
CASSLQGWTETQYF
TGCGCCAGCAGCTTACAGGGTTGGACGGAGACCCAGTACTTC
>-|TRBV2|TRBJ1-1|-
CASKVQGRRAFF
TGTGCCAGCAAGGTTCAGGGGCGCCGAGCTTTCTTT
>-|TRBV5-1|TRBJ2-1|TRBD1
CASSLRQGASYNEQFF
TGCGCCAGCAGCCTCCGACAGGGGGCCTCCTACAATGAGCAGTTCTTC
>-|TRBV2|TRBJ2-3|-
CASREAGPDTQYF
TGTGCCAGCAGAGAGGCGGGGCCAGATACGCAGTATTTT
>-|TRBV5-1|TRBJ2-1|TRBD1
CASSEETGGEQFF
TGCGCCAGCAGCGAAGAAACAGGGGGCGAGCAGTTCTTC
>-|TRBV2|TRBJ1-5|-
CASTRGNQPQHF
TGTGCCAGCACCCGAGGCAATCAGCCCCAGCATTTT
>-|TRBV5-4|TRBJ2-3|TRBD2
CASSLGSSGGAINTQYF
TGTGCCAGCAGCTTGGGATCTAGCGGGGGGGCAATAAATACGCAGTATTTT
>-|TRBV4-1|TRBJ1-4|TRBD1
CASSPGQGNEKLFF
TGCGCCAGCAGCCCGGGACAGGGGAATGAAAAACTGTTTTTT
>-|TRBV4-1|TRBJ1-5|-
CASSGGGSGRPQHF
TGCGCCAGCAGCGGCGGGGGGAGCGGGAGGCCCCAGCATTTT
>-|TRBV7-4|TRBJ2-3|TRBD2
CASSFGTSGDTQYF
TGTGCCAGCAGCTTTGGGACTAGCGGTGATACGCAGTATTTT
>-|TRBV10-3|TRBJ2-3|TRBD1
CAISLQGSADTQYF
TGTGCCATCAGTTTACAGGGGAGCGCAGATACGCAGTATTTT
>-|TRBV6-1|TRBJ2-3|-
CASSRQATSTDTQYF
TGTGCCAGCAGTAGACAGGCAACTAGCACAGATACGCAGTATTTT
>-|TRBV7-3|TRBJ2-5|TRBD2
CASSLGTSGQETQYF
TGTGCCAGCAGCTTAGGGACTAGCGGGCAAGAGACCCAGTACTTC
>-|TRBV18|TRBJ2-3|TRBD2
CASSGLGTSISTDTQYF
TGTGCCAGCTCAGGTCTGGGGACTAGCATCTCCACAGATACGCAGTATTTT
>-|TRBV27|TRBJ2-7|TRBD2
CASSPPTGLAGGPYEQYF
TGTGCCAGCAGTCCTCCAACGGGACTAGCGGGAGGACCGTACGAGCAGTACTTC
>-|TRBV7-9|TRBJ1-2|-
CASSQNQVEYYTF
TGTGCCAGCAGCCAGAATCAGGTGGAATACTACACCTTC
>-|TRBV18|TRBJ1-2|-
CASSPLRKEYGYTF
TGTGCCAGCTCACCGCTGAGGAAGGAATATGGCTACACCTTC
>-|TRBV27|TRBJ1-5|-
CASSSGQRPQPQHF
TGTGCCAGCAGCTCCGGGCAGCGGCCTCAGCCCCAGCATTTT
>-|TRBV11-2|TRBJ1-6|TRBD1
CASSSTGIRSPLHF
TGTGCCAGCAGCTCGACAGGGATCCGTTCACCCCTCCACTTT
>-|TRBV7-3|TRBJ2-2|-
CASRTGTPNTGELFF
TGTGCCAGCAGAACCGGGACACCGAACACCGGGGAGCTGTTTTTT
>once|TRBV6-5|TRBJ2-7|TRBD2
CASSYGLAGAYEQYF
TGTGCCAGCAGTTATGGGCTAGCGGGGGCCTACGAGCAGTACTTC
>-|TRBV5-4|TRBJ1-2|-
CASSPPGQATNYGYTF
TGTGCCAGCAGCCCCCCCGGCCAGGCCACTAACTATGGCTACACCTTC
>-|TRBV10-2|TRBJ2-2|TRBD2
CASTKGLAGGAGELFF
TGCGCCAGCACAAAAGGACTAGCGGGAGGGGCCGGGGAGCTGTTTTTT
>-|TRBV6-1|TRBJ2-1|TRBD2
CASSEVAGGDDEQFF
TGTGCCAGCAGTGAAGTAGCGGGAGGAGACGATGAGCAGTTCTTC
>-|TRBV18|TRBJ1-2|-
CASSPQTGLTNYGYTF
TGTGCCAGCTCACCACAGACGGGATTAACTAACTATGGCTACACCTTC
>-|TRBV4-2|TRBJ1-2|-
CASSQDESGRNYGYTF
TGTGCCAGCAGCCAAGATGAATCCGGCAGGAACTATGGCTACACCTTC
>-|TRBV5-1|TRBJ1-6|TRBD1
CASSLEGDRGLSPLHF
TGCGCCAGCAGCTTGGAAGGGGACAGGGGGCTATCACCCCTCCACTTT
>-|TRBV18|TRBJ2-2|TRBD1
CASSPRQGSNTGELFF
TGTGCCAGCTCACCGCGACAGGGTTCGAACACCGGGGAGCTGTTTTTT